This is a list of T cell receptor beta chains from one sample in a study of shared clonotypes between healthy human individuals. The table came from immunoSEQ multiplex PCR; TCRdb's copy has only in-frame clones and leaves some out. The table lists about 490,000 clones, 70% to 80% of them singletons. The source material was PBMCs. Receptors originate from a woman aged 35 to 49 in good health. Some clones in this sample may be carry-over from other donors' samples. Each CDR3 is given without its conserved first and last residue. Each record gives: V gene, CDR3 protein.

TRBV9	ASSAGDYEQY
TRBV18	ASSPPGTRKETQY
TRBV10-2	ASRDIGLAVGNEQF
TRBV7-2	ASSSGGYTGELF
TRBV19	ASSTYLAGVEETQY
TRBV29-1	SVDGRLAGNSYEQY
TRBV30	AWTPGGHLAF
TRBV6-5	ASSYGPNEQF
TRBV7-9	ASSFGLAGGSEF
TRBV7-6	ASSAGLSNEQF
TRBV27	ASSSRASFRDRTNYYGYT
TRBV5-4	ASSSDRYGYT
TRBV11-2	ASSIDQGFGDEQY
TRBV2	ASRGLRDQSHEQY
TRBV6-6	ASSNLYEQY
TRBV12-1	ASNTRAGNSYEQY
TRBV2	ASRGLAGPDTQY
TRBV18	ASSPTQQTGELF
TRBV21-1	ASSPPLLAGKYNEQF
TRBV30	AWSRAPGAYEQY